This T cell receptor beta chain came from a study of CD8 T cells in Susac syndrome. With respect to this clonotype: The antigen remains unidentified.

Per the germline V gene, CDR1 is MDHEN and CDR2 is SYDVKM. The ends were cut back, 5 bases at V and 9 bases at J, with 10 bases in the middle. CDR3 length: 11 amino acids. Through negative isolation, CD4+ and CD8+ T cells were obtained, while TEMRA cells were enriched using FACS. About 0.5 to 1 ug RNA was reverse transcribed with random hexamers. Amplification of TCR beta CDR3 used immunoSEQ multiplex PCR across 54 Vbeta and 13 Jbeta. TCRdb reprocessed the immunoSEQ multiplex PCR reads with MiXCR, giving one entry per CDR3 protein. The sample holds 210,000 or so distinct CDR3 sequences, approximately 94% seen once. Whole-study findings and limits: Clonal expansion was not seen in any Susac syndrome CD4+ T cell repertoire.

Sequenced input: CD4+ T cells from PBMCs. The chain links TRBV28 to TRBJ1-1, with D unclear. This receptor was identified in a human donor with Susac syndrome. The CDR3 bases are TGTGCCAGCAGTCCCGACAATAAAGCTTTCTTT. Translating it yields CASSPDNKAFF.